Listed below are T cell receptor beta chains from one sample, sequenced in a study of T cells in Graves' hyperthyroidism and ophthalmopathy. One entry per CDR3 protein, called by TCRdb with MiXCR from the multiplex PCR reads. The sample contains about 360,000 distinct CDR3 sequences, approximately 13% of which appear only once. The sequencing input was blood. These receptors were taken from a woman under 30 with Graves' hyperthyroidism. CDR3s include the opening cysteine and the closing phenylalanine or tryptophan. A D gene is named only where the DNA matches it firmly. Part of the rows lack a size; the others show once, few, many or a class for expanded clones.

v_gene	abundance	d_gene	j_gene	CDR3nt	CDR3aa
TRBV19	NA	NA	TRBJ2-7	TGTGCCAGTAGTATTTCGGGGGAGCAGTACTTC	CASSISGEQYF
TRBV5-1	many	NA	TRBJ2-5	TGCGCCAGCAGCTGGGCGGAGGCCCTCACCGAGACCCAGTACTTC	CASSWAEALTETQYF
TRBV20-1	many	NA	TRBJ2-3	TGCAGTGCGGGTAAAGCAAGGAGCACAGATACGCAGTATTTT	CSAGKARSTDTQYF
TRBV11-2	many	NA	TRBJ1-2	TGTGCCAGCAGCCAAGGGACCTTTGGCTACACCTTC	CASSQGTFGYTF
TRBV3-1	many	NA	TRBJ1-1	TGTGCCAGCAGCCAGGGTTCGGGCCTACGTAGCTTGGCTTTCTTT	CASSQGSGLRSLAFF
TRBV6-1	NA	NA	TRBJ2-1	TGTGCCAGCGCCGTGGCCCCCGGGGGTTTGAATGAGCAGTTCTTC	CASAVAPGGLNEQFF
TRBV20-1	many	NA	TRBJ2-3	TGCAGTGCTAGAAGCCCAGTGGCAGATACGCAGTATTTT	CSARSPVADTQYF
TRBV6-4	NA	NA	TRBJ2-7	TGTGCCAGCAGTGACGAAGGGGGGCTATTCGAGCAGTACTTC	CASSDEGGLFEQYF
TRBV20-1	NA	TRBD2	TRBJ2-1	TGCAGTACTAGAGATCGGGCGGGAGTCTCCTACAATGAGCAGTTCTTC	CSTRDRAGVSYNEQFF
TRBV3-1	many	NA	TRBJ2-7	TGTGCCAGCAGCCAAGAGGCCTACGAGCAGTACTTC	CASSQEAYEQYF
TRBV7-9	many	TRBD1	TRBJ1-4	TGTGCCAGCAGCTTGGCAGGGGGCGAAAAACTGTTTTTT	CASSLAGGEKLFF
TRBV19	few	NA	TRBJ1-5	TGTGCCAGTTCCCAGGGTATCAATCAGCCCCAGCATTTT	CASSQGINQPQHF
TRBV7-2	many	TRBD1	TRBJ1-5	TGTGCCAGCAGCCTTGGGGACAGGGCAGGGCCCCAGCATTTT	CASSLGDRAGPQHF
TRBV2	many	NA	TRBJ1-4	TGTGCCAGCAGTGAAGCTGGAACTAATGAAAAACTGTTTTTT	CASSEAGTNEKLFF
TRBV19	few	NA	TRBJ1-5	TGTGCCAGTAGTCCTGGGGGACTCAGTCAGCCCCAGCATTTT	CASSPGGLSQPQHF
TRBV5-8	NA	NA	TRBJ2-7	TGTGCCAGCAGCCCGCGGCCCGGTCGGACTTCCCACGAGCAGTACTTC	CASSPRPGRTSHEQYF
TRBV2	many	TRBD1	TRBJ1-4	TGTGCCAGCAGCCGACAGGGGGTAGGCGAAAAACTGTTTTTT	CASSRQGVGEKLFF
TRBV12-5	many	NA	TRBJ2-1	TGTGCTAGTGCCCCGCCGGGGGCTAGCGTGTACAATGAGCAGTTCTTC	CASAPPGASVYNEQFF
TRBV7-9	many	NA	TRBJ2-1	TGTGCCAGCAGCTTACAGTCATACAATGAGCAGTTCTTC	CASSLQSYNEQFF
TRBV20-1	many	NA	TRBJ2-1	TGCAGTGCTGGGAGGACTACCAACAATGAGCAGTTCTTC	CSAGRTTNNEQFF
TRBV10-3	once	TRBD2	TRBJ2-7	TGTGCCATCAGTGCAGGGACTAGCGGGAGGGCATCCTACGAGCAGTACTTC	CAISAGTSGRASYEQYF
TRBV7-8	many	TRBD1	TRBJ1-5	TGTGCCAGCAGCCCAAACAGGGGCACTCAGCCCCAGCATTTT	CASSPNRGTQPQHF
TRBV9	many	TRBD1	TRBJ2-3	TGTGCCAGCACCGGGACAGCCACAGATACGCAGTATTTT	CASTGTATDTQYF
TRBV29-1	NA	TRBD2	TRBJ2-2	TGCAGCGTTAGGGCTAGCGGGGGGCCCGGGGAGCTATTTTTT	CSVRASGGPGELFF
TRBV18	many	TRBD1	TRBJ1-2	TGTGCCAGCTCACCACCAGGGACAGGGGGAGACTATGGCTACACCTTC	CASSPPGTGGDYGYTF
TRBV6-2/TRBV6-3	many	TRBD2	TRBJ2-7	TGTGCCAGCAGTTACAGGGAAGGGACTAGCGGGAGCCCCAACTACGAGCAGTACTTC	CASSYREGTSGSPNYEQYF
TRBV29-1	many	NA	TRBJ2-7	TGCAGCGTTGCGGCGATGGGACTCTACGAGCAGTACTTC	CSVAAMGLYEQYF